These T cell receptor beta chains were read from a single sample in a study of shared clonotypes between healthy human individuals. Produced via immunoSEQ multiplex PCR; TCRdb's table is partial and in-frame only. The top ten hold 0.064% of the sample, which has about 520,000 clones, 95% to 97% seen once. Sequencing used naive CD4+ T cells sorted from blood. These receptors all stem from a woman aged 25-40 years in good health. The CDR3 runs from the conserved cysteine through the conserved F or W. A D gene is named only where the DNA matches it firmly. Clone size is given for some rows only: seen once, a few or many times, or a class if the clone is expanded.

d_gene	v_gene	abundance	j_gene	CDR3nt	CDR3aa
TRBD1	TRBV6-5	-	TRBJ2-2	TGTGCCAGCAGTTTTCAGGGGGCGAATCCCGGGGAGCTGTTTTTT	CASSFQGANPGELFF
TRBD1	TRBV5-1	-	TRBJ2-3	TGCGCCAGCAGCGGGACAGGGGAATATACGCAGTATTTT	CASSGTGEYTQYF
-	TRBV29-1	-	TRBJ2-5	TGCAGCGTCCGCGGACGGCTACAAGAGACCCAGTACTTC	CSVRGRLQETQYF
-	TRBV11-2	-	TRBJ1-1	TGTGCCAGCAGCTTAAAGGGATGGACTGAAGCTTTCTTT	CASSLKGWTEAFF
TRBD1	TRBV19	-	TRBJ1-5	TGTGCCACATCCTTGGACAGGGGATTCAATCAGCCCCAGCATTTT	CATSLDRGFNQPQHF
TRBD1	TRBV28	few	TRBJ2-3	TGTGCCAGCAGTTTGGGGACAGGTGGGACAGATACGCAGTATTTT	CASSLGTGGTDTQYF
TRBD1	TRBV19	-	TRBJ2-7	TGTGCCAGTAGTTCCCGGACAGGGTCGGGCGAGCAGTACTTC	CASSSRTGSGEQYF
-	TRBV6-5	-	TRBJ1-1	TGTGCCAGCAGTAAGAACAGGCTGAACACTGAAGCTTTCTTT	CASSKNRLNTEAFF
TRBD1	TRBV6-1	-	TRBJ1-5	TGTGCCAGCAGTGAAAGGACAGGACTCAATCAGCCCCAGCATTTT	CASSERTGLNQPQHF
-	TRBV5-5	-	TRBJ1-1	TGTGCCAGCAGCTCCGGGGGTCACACTGAAGCTTTCTTT	CASSSGGHTEAFF
TRBD1	TRBV28	-	TRBJ1-2	TGTGCCATGGGGATACAGGGGAACTATGGCTACACCTTC	CAMGIQGNYGYTF
TRBD1	TRBV4-2	once	TRBJ2-3	TGTGCCAGCAGAGGGCAGGGGGCATCAGATACGCAGTATTTT	CASRGQGASDTQYF
TRBD2	TRBV28	-	TRBJ2-7	TGTGCCAGCAGTCAAAGGTGGCTAGCGGGAATTCTTAACGAGCAGTACTTC	CASSQRWLAGILNEQYF
TRBD2	TRBV28	-	TRBJ2-7	TGTGCCAGTTTAGCGGGACAATCCTACGAGCAGTACTTC	CASLAGQSYEQYF
TRBD1	TRBV5-1	-	TRBJ2-5	TGCGCCAGCAGACCGGGACAGCAAGAGACCCAGTACTTC	CASRPGQQETQYF
TRBD2	TRBV28	-	TRBJ2-1	TGTGCCAGCATCTCCGTAGGGACTAGCGCGTACAATGAGCAGTTCTTC	CASISVGTSAYNEQFF
TRBD2	TRBV9	-	TRBJ2-3	TGTGCCAGCAGCTCCGGGACTAGCGGAGGCACAGATACGCAGTATTTT	CASSSGTSGGTDTQYF
-	TRBV4-1	-	TRBJ1-1	TGCGCCAGCAGCCAAGGTTTCATCAGGCCGGCTTTCTTT	CASSQGFIRPAFF
TRBD2	TRBV5-4	-	TRBJ2-7	TGTGCCAGCAGCGCGGGACTAGCGGGAGGACCGAGCTCCTACGAGCAGTACTTC	CASSAGLAGGPSSYEQYF
-	TRBV28	-	TRBJ1-2	TGTGCCGACAAAAAGTCGGGGGCGCCCAGCGCTAACTATGGCTACACCTTC	CADKKSGAPSANYGYTF
-	TRBV18	-	TRBJ2-5	TGTGCCAGCTCACCACGCGGGGAGACCCAGTACTTC	CASSPRGETQYF
-	TRBV28	-	TRBJ2-7	TGTGCCAGTCATGTGGTCAGGGTCTTCTACGAGCAGTACTTC	CASHVVRVFYEQYF
-	TRBV7-2	-	TRBJ2-1	TGTGCCAGCAGCTTCCAGGGTGGCCCACTGAACAATGAGCAGTTCTTC	CASSFQGGPLNNEQFF
-	TRBV19	once	TRBJ2-1	TGTGCCAGTAATCCGCCCGGGAGTACTCGATACAATGAGCAGTTCTTC	CASNPPGSTRYNEQFF
-	TRBV25-1	-	TRBJ2-2	TGTGCCAGCAGTGGGTCGCCAACCGGCGGGGAGCTGTTTTTT	CASSGSPTGGELFF
-	TRBV7-2	-	TRBJ2-3	TGTGCCAGCAGCTTTGGCGGCCCAGATACGCAGTATTTT	CASSFGGPDTQYF
-	TRBV19	-	TRBJ2-5	TGTGCCAGTAGTGCCGTTTTCGAAGACCAAGAGACCCAGTACTTC	CASSAVFEDQETQYF
-	TRBV19	-	TRBJ2-5	TGTGCCAGTAGTCCCTGGGACATCCAAGAGACCCAGTACTTC	CASSPWDIQETQYF
-	TRBV19	-	TRBJ1-4	TGTGCCAGTAGCTCCCTTCCCACAGAAAAACTGTTTTTT	CASSSLPTEKLFF
-	TRBV30	-	TRBJ1-2	TGTGCCTGGAGTGTACCGGCTTCTCGGGGCTACACCTTC	CAWSVPASRGYTF
-	TRBV19	-	TRBJ2-5	TGTGCCAGTAGTAACGTGGGAGTCCAAGAGACCCAGTACTTC	CASSNVGVQETQYF
-	TRBV27	-	TRBJ2-7	TGTGCCAGCGACTACGAGCAGTACTTC	CASDYEQYF
-	TRBV2	-	TRBJ1-1	TGTGCCAGCAGTCCCCGACGGGCCGGAGGAGCTTTCTTT	CASSPRRAGGAFF
-	TRBV18	-	TRBJ2-3	TGTGCCAGCTCACCACCGGGGGTCCGCACAGATACGCAGTATTTT	CASSPPGVRTDTQYF
TRBD2	TRBV27	once	TRBJ2-1	TGTGCCAGCAGTTCGACCCCCACTAGCGGGAGGGTATACAATGAGCAGTTCTTC	CASSSTPTSGRVYNEQFF
-	TRBV5-8	-	TRBJ2-7	TGTGCCAGCAGCCGGAGGGTTTCCTACGAGCAGTACTTC	CASSRRVSYEQYF
TRBD2	TRBV7-8	-	TRBJ2-1	TGTGCCAGCAGCTACACAAGCTGGACTAGCTATAATGAGCAGTTCTTC	CASSYTSWTSYNEQFF
-	TRBV5-1	-	TRBJ1-1	TGCGCCAGCAGCTTGGCCGGGGGGTTTTCTGAAGCTTTCTTT	CASSLAGGFSEAFF
TRBD2	TRBV4-2	-	TRBJ2-3	TGTGCCAGCAGCCAAGATCCCCGGGAGGGCGGTACGCAGTATTTT	CASSQDPREGGTQYF
-	TRBV11-2	-	TRBJ1-5	TGTGCCAGCAGCTTCCCGGACAGAGATCAGCCCCAGCATTTT	CASSFPDRDQPQHF
-	TRBV5-1	-	TRBJ1-4	TGCGCCAGCAGCTGGGGCCCAGGGGAAAAACTGTTTTTT	CASSWGPGEKLFF
-	TRBV28	-	TRBJ2-7	TGTGCCAGTATACAGGGCTACGAGCAGTACTTC	CASIQGYEQYF
TRBD1	TRBV28	-	TRBJ2-7	TGTGCCAGCAGTTTAAATGGACAGGGTTACGAGCAGTACTTC	CASSLNGQGYEQYF
-	TRBV21-1	few	TRBJ2-2	TGTGCCAGCTCGCGAGGGGACACCGGGGAGCTGTTTTTT	CASSRGDTGELFF
-	TRBV7-9	-	TRBJ2-7	TGTGCCAGCAGCTCAGGGTCTTCCTACGAGCAGTACTTC	CASSSGSSYEQYF
-	TRBV18	-	TRBJ1-1	TGTGCCAGCTCACCACCGGGATTACAGAGCACTGAAGCTTTCTTT	CASSPPGLQSTEAFF
-	TRBV20-1	-	TRBJ2-7	TGCAGTGCAGGACAGTCCTACGAGCAGTACTTC	CSAGQSYEQYF
-	TRBV5-1	-	TRBJ1-3	TGCGCCAGCAGCCCCGGCCCCACAGGGAAAGGAAACACCATATATTTT	CASSPGPTGKGNTIYF